The 19 T cell receptor beta chains below all came from one sample that was sequenced in a study of blood T cell repertoires in COVID-19. The data were produced by immunoSEQ multiplex PCR, yet TCRdb's version contains in-frame clones alone and is incomplete. The data hold about 40,000 clones, with roughly four fifths observed a single time. Sequencing input: peripheral blood. These receptors all stem from a woman in her fifties or sixties with acute or convalescent COVID-19.

V gene TRBV5-1 combines with J gene TRBJ1-4; 9 nucleotides match TRBD1. The germline CDR1 and CDR2 sequences are SGHRS and YFSETQ. The length of the CDR3 is 17 residues. V dropped 4 bases and J dropped 0; count of bases not matched to a gene: 7. The CDR3, as DNA: TGCGCCAGCAGCCGCACAGGGGGCGATGCAACTAATGAAAAACTGTTTTTT. It yields the protein CASSRTGGDATNEKLFF.

The chain carries TRBV5-6 and TRBJ1-3; D gene uncertain. This CDR3 is built from 13 residues. V was trimmed by 4 bases and J by 4 bases, leaving 9 bases between them. Germline V gives CDR1 SGHDT, CDR2 YYEEEE. The CDR3 protein is CASSPTRGNTIYF. In DNA, the CDR3 is TGTGCCAGCAGCCCAACTCGGGGAAACACCATATATTTT.

The chain employs TRBV28 and TRBJ2-2; 9 bases are shared with TRBD1. The germline gives CDR1 MDHEN, CDR2 SYDVKM. Trimming took 5 bases from V and 4 from J; bases not matched to a gene: 5. The CDR3 covers 15 residues. CDR3 coding DNA: TGTGCCAGCAGTGTCCTACAGGGGGCCACCGGGGAGCTGTTTTTT. Translated, it gives CASSVLQGATGELFF.

A few counts support this clone. The chain uses TRBV7-9 and TRBJ1-2; D remains unclear. Germline V gene data show CDR1 as SEHNR and CDR2 as FQNEAQ (reference sequence). This CDR3 has 14 residues. V lost 4 bases and J lost 10, with 19 bases in between. The CDR3 sequence is CASSSLSRRFHYTF. The DNA of the CDR3 is TGTGCCAGCAGCTCCCTCTCGCGCAGGTTCCACTACACCTTC.

The chain recombines TRBV19 with TRBJ1-2, with D possibly TRBD1 on 6 matching bases. This CDR3 comprises 13 residues. Trimming stripped 5 bases from V and 6 bases from J, with 13 bases between. In germline, CDR1 is LNHDA, CDR2 SQIVND (reference sequence). The chain's CDR3 is CASSDQGLDGYTF. CDR3 DNA: TGTGCCAGTAGTGATCAGGGGCTCGATGGCTACACCTTC.

V gene TRBV5-1 combines with J gene TRBJ2-7, with 8 bases lining up with TRBD2. This CDR3 spans 17 amino acids. The V segment lost 3 bases and the J segment 0 bases; nucleotides outside the gene matches: 11. Per germline, CDR1 SGHRS and CDR2 YFSETQ. This CDR3 reads CASSSRRASGYSYEQYF. The CDR3 DNA sequence: TGCGCCAGCAGCTCGAGGAGGGCTAGCGGGTACTCCTACGAGCAGTACTTC.

The chain combines TRBV2 with TRBJ2-7; D is possibly TRBD2 (5 bases). The CDR3 spans 15 residues. The germline CDR1 and CDR2 sequences are SNHLY and FYNNEI. V shed 5 bases and J shed 2 bases, with 16 bases lying between them. CDR3 in amino acids: CASSPGRSVAYEQYF. CDR3 nucleotides: TGTGCCAGCAGTCCGGGGAGATCGGTGGCCTACGAGCAGTACTTC.

V usage is TRBV30 and J usage is TRBJ1-5; TRBD1 might be the D (5 bases). Germline CDR1 is GTSNPN and CDR2 is SVGIG (reference sequence). The CDR3 has 16 amino acids. V shed 1 base and J shed 1 base, with 14 bases lying between them. CDR3 sequence: CAWSGGKGISNQPQHF. DNA of the CDR3: TGTGCCTGGAGTGGCGGAAAGGGGATAAGCAATCAGCCCCAGCATTTT.

The chain is built from TRBV14 and TRBJ1-6, with TRBD1 as a possible D gene (6 bases). The CDR3 has 16 amino acids. The ends were cut back, 3 bases at V and 7 bases at J, with 16 bases in the middle. Germline V gene lookup returns CDR1 SGHDN and CDR2 FVKESK. CDR3 sequence reads: CASSQRSGQGNSPLHF. The CDR3 DNA reads TGTGCCAGCAGCCAGAGGAGTGGGCAGGGGAATTCACCCCTCCACTTT.

J is TRBJ1-2 and V is TRBV27; TRBD1 might be the D (6 bases). The ends were cut back, 2 bases at V and 3 bases at J, with 13 bases in the middle. There are 15 residues in the CDR3. Germline assignment: CDR1 MNHEY and CDR2 SMNVEV (reference sequence). This CDR3 reads CASSLQGNLYYGYTF. DNA of the CDR3: TGTGCCAGCAGTTTACAGGGGAATCTCTACTATGGCTACACCTTC.

The V call is TRBV10-3, the J call TRBJ2-7, with TRBD1 matching 7 bases. The V segment lost 6 bases and the J segment 3 bases; nucleotides outside the gene matches: 2. CDR1 ENHRY and CDR2 SYGVKD come from the germline V gene. This CDR3 is built from 12 residues. The CDR3 reads CAIRGDSYEQYF. The DNA of the CDR3 is TGTGCCATCAGGGGGGACAGCTACGAGCAGTACTTC.

The rearrangement joins TRBV28 to TRBJ1-4; D is possibly TRBD1 (5 bases). The ends were cut back, 2 bases at V and 5 bases at J, with 9 bases in the middle. This CDR3 contains 14 residues. The germline gives CDR1 MDHEN, CDR2 SYDVKM. This CDR3 is CASSLGRANEKLFF. CDR3 sequence (DNA): TGTGCCAGCAGTTTAGGCAGGGCAAATGAAAAACTGTTTTTT. Full variable domain (remainder filled in from reference TRBV28 and TRBJ1-4): DVKVTQSSRYLVKRTGEKVFLECVQDMDHENMFWYRQDPGLGLRLIYFSYDVKMKEKGDIPEGYSVSREKKERFSLILESASTNQTSMYLCASSLGRANEKLFFGSGTQLSVL.

This rearrangement joins TRBV6-6 to TRBJ2-1, with 8 bases matching TRBD1. The CDR3 runs 17 residues. V gave up 6 bases and J gave up 0 bases; unmatched junction bases: 10. Looked up from germline, CDR1 is MNHNY and CDR2 is SVGAGI (reference sequence). CDR3 loop: CASSRQGTARSYNEQFF. The CDR3 bases are TGTGCCAGCAGCCGACAGGGGACCGCCCGCTCCTACAATGAGCAGTTCTTC.

This chain uses TRBV7-9 with TRBJ2-1, with TRBD2 identical over 10 bases. Per germline, CDR1 SEHNR and CDR2 FQNEAQ (reference sequence). CDR3 length equals 16 residues. V dropped 5 bases and J dropped 4; count of bases not matched to a gene: 8. The CDR3 nucleotides read TGTGCCAGCAGCCGACCTGGACTAGCGGAATACAATGAGCAGTTCTTC. It yields the protein CASSRPGLAEYNEQFF. Using reference TRBV7-9 and TRBJ2-1 for the parts outside the CDR3, the full variable domain is DTGVSQNPRHKITKRGQNVTFRCDPISEHNRLYWYRQTLGQGPEFLTYFQNEAQLEKSRLLSDRFSAERPKGSFSTLEIQRTEQGDSAMYLCASSRPGLAEYNEQFFGPGTRLTVL.

This sequence joins TRBV28 and TRBJ1-1; weak D call: TRBD1 (5 bases). CDR3 length: 17 amino acids. V lost 5 bases to trimming and J lost 0 bases, with 19 bases between them. Germline assignment: CDR1 MDHEN and CDR2 SYDVKM. As DNA, the CDR3 is TGTGCCAGCAGTCGCCAGGGAACCCTTATCATGAACACTGAAGCTTTCTTT. Translated, it gives CASSRQGTLIMNTEAFF.

The chain couples TRBV19 to TRBJ1-3; the D is unclear. With 3 bases removed from V and 0 bases from J, the gap between germline ends came to 3 bases. The length of the CDR3 is 13 residues. CDR1 is LNHDA and CDR2 is SQIVND in the germline V gene (reference sequence). CDR3 coding DNA: TGTGCCAGTAGTATCAGCTCTGGAAACACCATATATTTT. Protein sequence: CASSISSGNTIYF. The full variable domain, completed using reference TRBV19 and TRBJ1-3, is DGGITQSPKYLFRKEGQNVTLSCEQNLNHDAMYWYRQDPGQGLRLIYYSQIVNDFQKGDIAEGYSVSREKKESFPLTVTSAQKNPTAFYLCASSISSGNTIYFGEGSWLTVV.

The V and J genes are TRBV10-3 and TRBJ1-5; 10 nucleotides align to TRBD1. V dropped 6 bases and J dropped 5; count of bases not matched to a gene: 1. CDR3 length: 13 amino acids. Germline-derived CDR1 and CDR2 are ENHRY and SYGVKD. DNA for the CDR3: TGTGCCATCAGCGGGACAGGGGATCAGCCCCAGCATTTT. Protein product: CAISGTGDQPQHF.

V usage is TRBV14 and J usage is TRBJ2-7; D is possibly TRBD2 (6 bases). V lost 8 bases to trimming and J lost 12 bases, with 17 bases between them. This CDR3 spans 11 amino acids. CDR1 is SGHDN, CDR2 FVKESK, per germline. The CDR3, as DNA: TGTGCCAGCGGCGGGGCGGGTGCGTTGTACTTC. This sequence encodes CASGGAGALYF.

The rearrangement joins TRBV20-1 to TRBJ1-2; perhaps TRBD1 as D (6 bases). CDR1 DFQATT and CDR2 SNEGSKA come from the germline V gene (reference sequence). Trimming took off 5 bases at V and 3 bases at J, with 7 bases between the two ends. The CDR3 has 11 residues. CDR3 protein: CSASGDYGYTF. CDR3 nucleotides: TGCAGTGCTTCAGGGGACTATGGCTACACCTTC.